One sample yielded the 25 T cell receptor beta chains listed below, sequenced in a study of chemoradiotherapy in HPV16-positive cancers. The repertoire was sequenced with immunoSEQ multiplex PCR; TCRdb's copy has only in-frame clones and lacks some. The sample has roughly 25,000 clones, 94% seen once; the top ten hold approximately 2.7%. The specimen was obtained from a patient who underwent chemoradiotherapy. These receptors all come from a human donor with HPV-associated anogenital cancer.

The V and J genes are TRBV20-1 and TRBJ2-4, with D possibly TRBD2 on 6 matching bases. The CDR3 extends over 10 amino acids. Looked up from germline, CDR1 is DFQATT and CDR2 is SNEGSKA (reference sequence). With 3 bases removed from V and 11 bases from J, the gap between germline ends came to 8 bases. CDR3 sequence reads: CSASSGVQYF. The CDR3 DNA sequence: TGCAGTGCTAGTTCGGGGGTTCAGTACTTC.

This chain links TRBV19 with TRBJ2-2, with D possibly TRBD2 on 5 matching bases. V lost 4 bases to trimming and J lost 7 bases, with 16 bases between them. Looked up from germline, CDR1 is LNHDA and CDR2 is SQIVND (reference sequence). The CDR3 length is 15 residues. CDR3 coding DNA: TGTGCCAGTAGTACGTTGCCGGGGTTTAGCGGGGAGCTGTTTTTT. Residues: CASSTLPGFSGELFF.

The gene calls are TRBV2 and TRBJ2-7; no clear D gene. The CDR3 runs 12 residues. V lost 7 bases to trimming and J lost 1 base, with 8 bases between them. Germline V CDR1 and CDR2: SNHLY, FYNNEI. The DNA for the CDR3 is TGTGCCAGCATGGGTTTTTCCTACGAGCAGTACTTC. Translating it yields CASMGFSYEQYF.

The chain uses TRBV4-1 and TRBJ2-3, with a possible D match to TRBD2 (5 bases). V was pared by 1 base and J by 0 bases, with 11 bases between. This CDR3 has 16 residues. Germline V CDR1 and CDR2: MGHRA, YSYEKL. This CDR3 is CASSQGSGVSTDTQYF. Written as DNA, the CDR3 is TGCGCCAGCAGCCAAGGGAGCGGTGTTAGCACAGATACGCAGTATTTT.

The chain uses TRBV6-5 and TRBJ2-2; no definite D call. V lost 0 bases and J 3 bases, leaving 5 bases between the germline ends. Germline loops: CDR1 MNHEY, CDR2 SVGAGI. This CDR3 is 14 amino acids long. The CDR3 nucleotides are TGTGCCAGCAGTTACTCGATTTACACCGGGGAGCTGTTTTTT. Translating gives CASSYSIYTGELFF.

This chain connects TRBV6-6 to TRBJ1-5; the match to TRBD1 covers 9 bases. The CDR3 sequence is 15 residues long. CDR1 is MNHNY and CDR2 is SVGAGI in the germline V gene (reference sequence). Germline trimming cut 7 bases from V and 2 bases from J; bases unmatched to any gene: 6. The DNA for the CDR3 is TGTGCCAGCAACGACAGGGGGGGAGGCAATCAGCCCCAGCATTTT. Translation gives CASNDRGGGNQPQHF.

This clone was picked up one time. The CDR3 region has the DNA TGCAGCGTTGAAGATCGGGGGACCTCAACTAATGAAAAACTGTTTTTT. It encodes CSVEDRGTSTNEKLFF. This sequence joins TRBV29-1 and TRBJ1-4, with D perhaps matching TRBD1 (5 bases). CDR3 length: 16 amino acids. Trimming cost V 0 bases and J 0 bases, with 11 bases left between them. The germline V gene has CDR1 SQVTM and CDR2 ANQGSEA.

This chain joins TRBV27 and TRBJ1-4; weak D call: TRBD1 (5 bases). V dropped 5 bases and J dropped 10 bases, with 14 bases sitting between them. The CDR3 is 13 residues long. Germline loops: CDR1 MNHEY, CDR2 SMNVEV (reference sequence). In DNA form, the CDR3 reads TGTGCCAGCAGTAAAGGGACGGTCGGAAAACTGTTTTTT. As protein: CASSKGTVGKLFF.

This chain links TRBV21-1 with TRBJ2-7; the table names TRBD1, a call not compared with the DNA. TRBV21-1 is deemed a pseudogene. This CDR3 has 11 amino acids. Written as DNA, the CDR3 is TGTGCCACCGCCCAGGGATACGAGCAGTACTTC. This codes for CATAQGYEQYF.

The rearrangement uses TRBV10-3 and TRBJ1-1; TRBD1 might be the D (6 bases). Trimming took 6 bases from V and 1 from J, leaving 12 bases between them. Germline V gives CDR1 ENHRY, CDR2 SYGVKD. This CDR3 has 14 amino acids. CDR3 nucleotide sequence: TGTGCCATCAGGCGGGGGGCTGCGAACACTGAAGCTTTCTTT. Encoded protein: CAIRRGAANTEAFF.

The rearrangement links TRBV5-8 to TRBJ2-2; 7 bases are shared with TRBD1. The CDR3 has 15 residues. The trim removed 1 base at V and 3 bases at J, leaving 3 bases unmatched. Germline CDR1 SGHTS, CDR2 YDEGEE. The CDR3 loop is CASSLWTGDTGELFF. DNA for the CDR3: TGTGCCAGCAGCTTGTGGACAGGTGACACCGGGGAGCTGTTTTTT.

The J gene is TRBJ2-1, the V gene TRBV9, with 9 positions matching TRBD2. After removal of 3 bases from V and 5 bases from J, the junction contained 9 bases not matched to a gene. Germline CDR1 and CDR2: SGDLS and YYNGEE. CDR3 length: 16 amino acids. CDR3 sequence: CASSAPSGRQHNEQFF. Written as DNA, the CDR3 is TGTGCCAGCAGCGCCCCCAGCGGGAGGCAGCACAATGAGCAGTTCTTC.

This clone was observed a single time. The chain joins TRBV15 to TRBJ1-4; D gene ambiguous. The CDR3 is 16 residues long. Trimming removed 3 bases at V and 0 bases at J, with 11 bases between. CDR1 and CDR2 (germline): LNHNV, YYDKDF (reference sequence). The CDR3 spells CATSSPSLATNEKLFF. Written as DNA, the CDR3 is TGTGCCACCAGCAGTCCTTCCCTTGCAACTAATGAAAAACTGTTTTTT.

There are a few counts of this clone. V usage is TRBV5-1 and J usage is TRBJ1-1; TRBD1 is a possible D gene (5 bases). Germline V gives CDR1 SGHRS, CDR2 YFSETQ. This CDR3 has 15 amino acids. V dropped 4 bases and J dropped 7 bases, with 20 bases sitting between them. CDR3 amino acids: CASSPTTSGGDEAFF. In DNA form, the CDR3 reads TGCGCCAGCAGCCCAACAACCTCCGGGGGGGATGAAGCTTTCTTT.

The V call is TRBV9, the J call TRBJ2-5; a weak D match, TRBD2 (6 bases). Germline values: CDR1 SGDLS, CDR2 YYNGEE. The CDR3 is 15 amino acids. The germline V and J ends were trimmed by 0 bases and 5 bases, with 14 bases remaining between them. The CDR3 coding sequence is TGTGCCAGCAGCGTAGCTACGGGAGCACAGGAGACCCAGTACTTC. Residues: CASSVATGAQETQYF.

A single count supports this clone. The rearrangement uses TRBV6-5 and TRBJ1-1, with TRBD1 identical over 8 bases. This CDR3 has 14 residues. In germline, CDR1 is MNHEY, CDR2 SVGAGI. V lost 5 bases to trimming and J lost 8 bases; unmatched junction nucleotides: 10. CDR3 DNA: TGTGCCAGCAGTAGCTCCCGGACAGGGCGAGAAGCTTTCTTT. This gives the protein CASSSSRTGREAFF.

The chain couples TRBV6-1 to TRBJ1-2; possibly TRBD1 for D (5 bases). The CDR3 is 17 residues long. The germline gives CDR1 MNHNS, CDR2 SASEGT. With 4 bases removed from V and 6 bases from J, the gap between germline ends came to 24 bases. The CDR3 loop reads CASSVNPGALYDDGYTF. The CDR3 nucleotides read TGTGCCAGCAGTGTGAACCCCGGGGCCCTCTATGATGATGGCTACACCTTC.

The CDR3 DNA reads as TGCGCCAGCACCTTAAGAGGGAACACTGAAGCTTTCTTT. It specifies CASTLRGNTEAFF. The V gene is TRBV5-1, the J gene TRBJ1-1; D is uncertain. The CDR3 length is 13 residues. Trimming took 6 bases from V and 1 from J, leaving 10 bases between them. The germline V gene has CDR1 SGHRS and CDR2 YFSETQ.

This chain connects TRBV7-9 to TRBJ2-3; 11 bases are a match to TRBD1. Per germline, CDR1 SEHNR and CDR2 FQNEAQ (reference sequence). The CDR3 is 17 amino acids. V shed 5 bases, J shed 0 bases, and the junction held 7 bases outside the gene matches. The DNA of the CDR3 is TGTGCCAGCAGCCGAGGACAGGGGGCGACGAGCACAGATACGCAGTATTTT. Its translation: CASSRGQGATSTDTQYF.

This chain joins TRBV2 and TRBJ2-3; TRBD1 matches 9 bases. The CDR3 covers 14 residues. V was pared by 5 bases and J by 7 bases, with 7 bases of the junction left unmatched. Germline CDR1 and CDR2: SNHLY and FYNNEI. The CDR3 reads CASSIPGQGHTQYF. The CDR3 bases are TGTGCCAGCAGTATACCGGGACAGGGTCATACGCAGTATTTT. Full variable domain (outside the CDR3, taken from reference TRBV2 and TRBJ2-3): EPEVTQTPSHQVTQMGQEVILRCVPISNHLYFYWYRQILGQKVEFLVSFYNNEISEKSEIFDDQFSVERPDGSNFTLKIRSTKLEDSAMYFCASSIPGQGHTQYFGPGTRLTVL.

The chain is built from TRBV6-5 and TRBJ1-2; D possibly corresponds to TRBD1 (5 bases). The CDR3 covers 13 residues. Per the germline V gene, CDR1 is MNHEY and CDR2 is SVGAGI. The V gene lost 3 bases and the J gene lost 4 bases, with 9 bases spanning the gap. Written as DNA, the CDR3 is TGTGCCAGCAGTTATCAGGGTAGCTATGGCTACACCTTC. Translated: CASSYQGSYGYTF.

CDR3 bases: TGTGCCAGCAGCCCAGGGACGTTCACAGATACGCAGTATTTT. Its translation: CASSPGTFTDTQYF. The V and J genes are TRBV11-3 and TRBJ2-3; tentatively, D is TRBD1 or TRBD2 (5 bases each). V dropped 5 bases and J dropped 2 bases, with 11 bases sitting between them. CDR1 is SGHNT and CDR2 is YENEEA in the germline V gene. The CDR3 consists of 14 residues.

The chain recombines TRBV7-9 with TRBJ1-2; 8 bases match TRBD1. From germline, CDR1 is SEHNR and CDR2 FQNEAQ (reference sequence). The V gene end was trimmed by 4 bases and the J gene end by 2 bases; junction bases not matched to a gene: 6. CDR3 length: 15 amino acids. Here the CDR3 reads CASSSSDRVNYGYTF. In DNA form, the CDR3 reads TGTGCCAGCAGCTCGTCGGACAGGGTGAACTATGGCTACACCTTC.

The V and J genes are TRBV2 and TRBJ1-2; D not resolved. Trimming took off 5 bases at V and 7 bases at J, with 14 bases between the two ends. The CDR3 has 13 amino acids. Germline loops: CDR1 SNHLY, CDR2 FYNNEI. CDR3 nucleotide sequence: TGTGCCAGCAGTACCGACCCCGGGATTGGCTACACCTTC. This sequence encodes CASSTDPGIGYTF.

The chain joins TRBV29-1 to TRBJ2-2, with D maybe TRBD2 (5 bases). V lost 3 bases and J 3 bases, leaving 11 bases between the germline ends. Germline lookup yields CDR1 SQVTM and CDR2 ANQGSEA. The CDR3 has 14 amino acids. CDR3 amino acids: CSVEGVRDTGELFF. In DNA form, the CDR3 reads TGCAGCGTTGAGGGTGTGAGGGACACCGGGGAGCTGTTTTTT.